The rows below give T cell receptor beta chains drawn from one sample of a study of shared clonotypes between healthy human individuals. Measured with immunoSEQ multiplex PCR; TCRdb has only the in-frame clones, and not every one. The top ten hold roughly 0.13% of the sample, which has a few million clones, roughly 95% seen once. The specimen sequenced was naive CD4+ T cells sorted from blood. The receptors originated from a man younger than 30 in good health. Each CDR3 is given with its conserved first and last residue. Fields, in order: V gene, J gene, clone size, D gene, CDR3 DNA, CDR3 protein. The D gene is left open where the match is weak. Clone size is shown for a subset of rows, as once, few, many or a class of expanded clone.

v_call: TRBV9; j_call: TRBJ2-3; clone_size: -; d_call: -; cdr3_nt: TGTGCCAGCAGCGTAGGGCAGGGGCTAGGGACAGATACGCAGTATTTT; cdr3_aa: CASSVGQGLGTDTQYF
v_call: TRBV2; j_call: TRBJ2-3; clone_size: -; d_call: -; cdr3_nt: TGTGCCAGCGGCCCCAATGGACGGGGCACAGATACGCAGTATTTT; cdr3_aa: CASGPNGRGTDTQYF
v_call: TRBV7-2; j_call: TRBJ2-5; clone_size: -; d_call: -; cdr3_nt: TGTGCCAGCAGCCCCGGGGTAGACCAGTACTTC; cdr3_aa: CASSPGVDQYF
v_call: TRBV23-1; j_call: TRBJ2-7; clone_size: -; d_call: TRBD1; cdr3_nt: TGCGCCAGCAGTCGAGTGACAGGGGGAGGGGACGAGCAGTACTTC; cdr3_aa: CASSRVTGGGDEQYF
v_call: TRBV4-3; j_call: TRBJ2-1; clone_size: -; d_call: TRBD2; cdr3_nt: TGCGCCAGCAGCCAGGAACCGGGACTAGCGGGCAATGAGCAGTTCTTC; cdr3_aa: CASSQEPGLAGNEQFF
v_call: TRBV7-9; j_call: TRBJ1-1; clone_size: -; d_call: -; cdr3_nt: TGTGCCAGCAGCAAAGACCGGCCCGAGCGAAGCACTGAAGCTTTCTTT; cdr3_aa: CASSKDRPERSTEAFF
v_call: TRBV5-4; j_call: TRBJ2-3; clone_size: -; d_call: TRBD2; cdr3_nt: TGTGCCAGCAGCTACAGGACTAGCGGGATTTCAGATACGCAGTATTTT; cdr3_aa: CASSYRTSGISDTQYF
v_call: TRBV2; j_call: TRBJ1-1; clone_size: -; d_call: -; cdr3_nt: TGTGCCAGCAGTGAAGTCCCCTCCAAGGGGGGAAAAGCTTTCTTT; cdr3_aa: CASSEVPSKGGKAFF
v_call: TRBV28; j_call: TRBJ2-5; clone_size: -; d_call: TRBD2; cdr3_nt: TGTGCCAGCAGTTTACTAGCGGGGAACGCACAAGAGACCCAGTACTTC; cdr3_aa: CASSLLAGNAQETQYF
v_call: TRBV9; j_call: TRBJ1-3; clone_size: -; d_call: TRBD1; cdr3_nt: TGTGCCAGCAGCGTAGCTGTGACAGGGCGGTCTGGAAACACCATATATTTT; cdr3_aa: CASSVAVTGRSGNTIYF
v_call: TRBV7-2; j_call: TRBJ2-5; clone_size: -; d_call: TRBD2; cdr3_nt: TGTGCCAGCAGCTTAGCCCCACCCCTACTAGCGGGAGGGGGGGGCCAGTACTTC; cdr3_aa: CASSLAPPLLAGGGGQYF
v_call: TRBV14; j_call: TRBJ2-1; clone_size: -; d_call: -; cdr3_nt: TGTGCCAGCAGCCAAGTAGTGAGGGAAAGGCTGTTCTTC; cdr3_aa: CASSQVVRERLFF
v_call: TRBV6-5; j_call: TRBJ1-5; clone_size: -; d_call: -; cdr3_nt: TGTGCCAGCACCCAGGGACGGGAGGGTCAGCCCCAGCATTTT; cdr3_aa: CASTQGREGQPQHF
v_call: TRBV6-6; j_call: TRBJ1-2; clone_size: -; d_call: TRBD1; cdr3_nt: TGTGCCACCAGGGGGACAGGGCTAACACTCACGGGCTACACCTTC; cdr3_aa: CATRGTGLTLTGYTF
v_call: TRBV10-3; j_call: TRBJ2-5; clone_size: once; d_call: -; cdr3_nt: TGTGCCATCAGTGAGGACAGTTGGACAATGGTGAGCGAGACCCAGTACTTC; cdr3_aa: CAISEDSWTMVSETQYF
v_call: TRBV7-2; j_call: TRBJ2-7; clone_size: -; d_call: -; cdr3_nt: TGTGCCAGCAGCCCTCCGGGACTCCTATTCGGGCAGTACTTC; cdr3_aa: CASSPPGLLFGQYF
v_call: TRBV2; j_call: TRBJ2-5; clone_size: -; d_call: TRBD2; cdr3_nt: TGTGCCAGCATGGGACTAGCCATCATCCAAGAGACCCAGTACTTC; cdr3_aa: CASMGLAIIQETQYF
v_call: TRBV2; j_call: TRBJ2-1; clone_size: -; d_call: -; cdr3_nt: TGTGCCAGTGGCGGCCGAGTGTTATCGGAGTTCTTC; cdr3_aa: CASGGRVLSEFF
v_call: TRBV5-1; j_call: TRBJ1-1; clone_size: -; d_call: TRBD1; cdr3_nt: TGCGCCAGCAGCTTACCGGGACAGGGCCATACTTTCTTT; cdr3_aa: CASSLPGQGHTFF
v_call: TRBV25-1; j_call: TRBJ2-1; clone_size: -; d_call: TRBD2; cdr3_nt: TGTGCCAGCAGTGGACTAGCGGGAATTGAGCAGTTCTTC; cdr3_aa: CASSGLAGIEQFF
v_call: TRBV2; j_call: TRBJ1-5; clone_size: -; d_call: -; cdr3_nt: TGTGCCAGCACACCTTCAGGGCCCGGCAATCAGCCCCAGCATTTT; cdr3_aa: CASTPSGPGNQPQHF
v_call: TRBV2; j_call: TRBJ1-1; clone_size: -; d_call: -; cdr3_nt: TGTGCCAGCAGTGAAGAACAGCTAGGGGCGGCTTTCTTT; cdr3_aa: CASSEEQLGAAFF
v_call: TRBV10-3; j_call: TRBJ2-1; clone_size: -; d_call: TRBD2; cdr3_nt: TGTGCCATCAGTGAGCTAGCGGGAGTGGGCGAGCAGTTCTTC; cdr3_aa: CAISELAGVGEQFF
v_call: TRBV4-3; j_call: TRBJ2-3; clone_size: -; d_call: TRBD2; cdr3_nt: TGCGCCAGCAGCCATCTCCCTAGGGGTGTTGAGGCACTAGCGGGCACAGATACGCAGTATTTT; cdr3_aa: CASSHLPRGVEALAGTDTQYF